Listed below are T cell receptor beta chains from one sample, sequenced in a study of OX40 agonist ivuxolimab in advanced cancers. The data were produced by immunoSEQ multiplex PCR, yet TCRdb's version contains in-frame clones alone and is incomplete. The sample carries approximately 100,000 clones, around nine tenths recorded once. The source material was CD4+ or CD8+ T cells sorted from blood, sampled in a trial of the OX40 agonist ivuxolimab. These receptor sequences come from an adult with an advanced solid tumor such as melanoma, head and neck, liver or kidney cancer. The CDR3 runs from the conserved cysteine through the conserved F or W. The D gene is left open where the match is weak. Size values are once, few and many counts, or a class for expanded clones, and some rows have none.

size	V	D	J	DNA	CDR3
-	TRBV7-9	-	TRBJ2-1	TGTGCCAGCAGCTTGGGCGGTCAGGCCTACAATGAGCAGTTCTTC	CASSLGGQAYNEQFF
-	TRBV6-4	TRBD1	TRBJ2-2	TGTGCCAGCAGTGACCCCGGACAGGGGAGGACCGGGGAGCTGTTTTTT	CASSDPGQGRTGELFF
-	TRBV4-1	-	TRBJ2-1	TGCGCCAGCAGCCAAGGACAGCCTAGTACAGGAGAGCAGTTCTTC	CASSQGQPSTGEQFF
-	TRBV7-9	-	TRBJ2-3	TGTGCCAGCAGCCCCGGACAGACAGATACGCAGTATTTT	CASSPGQTDTQYF
-	TRBV18	-	TRBJ2-7	TGTGCCAGCTCACCCCTGGGCAGCTACGAGCAGTACTTC	CASSPLGSYEQYF
-	TRBV5-1	-	TRBJ1-2	TGCGCCAGCAGCCTCGAAGGTCCGGGAACTGGCTACACCTTC	CASSLEGPGTGYTF
-	TRBV6-4	TRBD2	TRBJ2-1	TGTGCCAGCAGTGTGGGGGGGGGACCTTACAATGAGCAGTTCTTC	CASSVGGGPYNEQFF
-	TRBV6-5	-	TRBJ1-6	TGTGCCAGCAGTTACTCGAGTCCCCTCCACTTT	CASSYSSPLHF
-	TRBV14	TRBD1	TRBJ2-7	TGTGCCAGCAGCCAAGATCTGGGACAGGGGCCCTACGAGCAGTACTTC	CASSQDLGQGPYEQYF
-	TRBV11-2	-	TRBJ1-3	TGTGCCAGCAGATCCACCTGGGGGGGACGGGGAAACACCATATATTTT	CASRSTWGGRGNTIYF
-	TRBV7-8	-	TRBJ2-5	TGTGCCAGCAGGAGACCAGAGGGGCGACAAGAGACCCAGTACTTC	CASRRPEGRQETQYF
-	TRBV10-3	TRBD1	TRBJ1-4	TGTGCCACCCTAGACAGGGGGCGTGAAAAACTGTTTTTT	CATLDRGREKLFF
-	TRBV28	-	TRBJ1-1	TGTGCCAGCAGTTCATTCCTCGGGACAAGGGGGTCGATGAACACTGAAGCTTTCTTT	CASSSFLGTRGSMNTEAFF
-	TRBV7-2	-	TRBJ2-7	TGTGCCAGCAGCTCTCCGGGGCCAGGAGACGAGCAGTACTTC	CASSSPGPGDEQYF
few	TRBV7-9	TRBD2	TRBJ2-7	TGTGCCAGCAGCCAGGTAGCGGGGGGGCCTGGCGAGCAGTACTTC	CASSQVAGGPGEQYF
-	TRBV7-9	-	TRBJ1-2	TGTGCCAGCAGCTTAACAGAAAACTATGGCTACACCTTC	CASSLTENYGYTF
-	TRBV18	-	TRBJ2-2	TGTGCCAGTTCACCACGAGCCGGGGAGCTGTTTTTT	CASSPRAGELFF
-	TRBV28	TRBD1	TRBJ1-3	TGTGCCAGCAGTTCAGGGGGGATGGCCAGATCTGGAAACACCATATATTTT	CASSSGGMARSGNTIYF
once	TRBV6-5	-	TRBJ1-6	TGTGCCAGCACGAGGGAGGGCAATTCACCCCTCCACTTT	CASTREGNSPLHF
few	TRBV7-6	-	TRBJ2-5	TGTGCCAGCAGCTTAGCCCTACAAGAGACCCAGTACTTC	CASSLALQETQYF
-	TRBV7-9	-	TRBJ1-2	TGTGCCAGCAGTACCCGGCAGGGCTATGGCTACACCTTC	CASSTRQGYGYTF
-	TRBV5-4	-	TRBJ2-3	TGTGCCAGCAGCCTTAGAGGGCGCCCCACAGATACGCAGTATTTT	CASSLRGRPTDTQYF
once	TRBV6-5	-	TRBJ1-3	TGTGCCAGCAGGATGACAGGTTTACACGGAAACACCATATATTTT	CASRMTGLHGNTIYF
-	TRBV7-6	-	TRBJ2-5	TGTGCCAGCAGCTTAGGGGCAGGGATGATGAGGACCCAGTACTTC	CASSLGAGMMRTQYF
-	TRBV7-2	TRBD2	TRBJ2-3	TGTGCCAGCAGTTACAGCGGCGGGGGGGCAGGCCCCTCGAGGCAGTATTTT	CASSYSGGGAGPSRQYF
-	TRBV4-3	-	TRBJ2-2	TGCGCCAGCAGCCAAGACGGCTGGAGCGGGGAGCTGTTTTTT	CASSQDGWSGELFF
-	TRBV2	-	TRBJ2-3	TGTGCCAGCGTCGCCAGGGGTAGCACAGATACGCAGTATTTT	CASVARGSTDTQYF
-	TRBV18	-	TRBJ1-2	TGTGCCAGCTCACCACCCAACCGACCTTCAGGGGATGGCTACACCTTC	CASSPPNRPSGDGYTF
-	TRBV28	-	TRBJ1-2	TGTGCCAGCAGTTTAGAGTACAGGGCTGTCTCTGGCTACACCTTC	CASSLEYRAVSGYTF
-	TRBV5-1	-	TRBJ2-5	TGCGCCAGCAGCTTGAACAGGGAGACCCAGTACTTC	CASSLNRETQYF
once	TRBV5-5	-	TRBJ1-5	TGTGCCAGCAGACCGGAACCAAGGAGCAATCAGCCCCAGCATTTT	CASRPEPRSNQPQHF
-	TRBV6-5	-	TRBJ1-1	TGTGCCAGCACCGAAGGGGGGAAGACTGAAGCTTTCTTT	CASTEGGKTEAFF
-	TRBV7-3	-	TRBJ2-1	TGTGCCAGCAGCATGCCCCCCTCCAATGAGCAGTTCTTC	CASSMPPSNEQFF
-	TRBV19	-	TRBJ2-1	TGTGCCAGTAGTATTCAGTGGAATGAGCAGTTCTTC	CASSIQWNEQFF
-	TRBV7-9	TRBD2	TRBJ2-3	TGTGCCCTTCCGGGTGGCGGGGGGGCACATAAGTCCACAGATACGCAGTATTTT	CALPGGGGAHKSTDTQYF
-	TRBV20-1	-	TRBJ2-7	TGCAGTGCTAGAGATCCTACCGAGCAGTACTTC	CSARDPTEQYF
-	TRBV5-4	-	TRBJ1-6	TGTGCCAGCAGCCGGACTCGCCGGAATTCACCCCTCCACTTT	CASSRTRRNSPLHF
-	TRBV27	TRBD1	TRBJ1-6	TGTGCCAGCAGTTTCGGACAGGGTAATTCACCCCTCCACTTT	CASSFGQGNSPLHF
-	TRBV28	-	TRBJ2-5	TGTGCCAGCCAGTTAGAGACCCAGTACTTC	CASQLETQYF
-	TRBV2	-	TRBJ2-3	TGTGCCAGCAGTGGAAGGGGGGATACGCAGTATTTT	CASSGRGDTQYF
-	TRBV7-2	TRBD2	TRBJ2-5	TGTGCCAGCAGCTCGCAACTAGCGGGGGGGCCAGAGTACTTC	CASSSQLAGGPEYF